A selection of T cell receptor beta chains follows, all from one sample in a study of human T cells and chemical hapten exposure. TCRdb recomputed calls from the RACE reads with MiXCR, one row per CDR3 protein. The sample yields some 350,000 distinct CDR3 sequences, under 9% seen once. Source: whole blood, taken in connection with sensitization to the hapten diphenylcyclopropenone (DPC). These TCRs come from a woman aged 18-29 years with alopecia areata. Some clones in this sample may be carry-over from other donors' samples. Each CDR3 is given with its conserved first and last residue. A D gene is named only where the DNA matches it firmly. Rows may omit the clone size; those that give it use once, few, many or a size class.

TRBJ2-7	TRBV4-3	NA	NA	16	TGCGCCAGCAGCCAAGAGATTAAAACTGTTGGCTACGAGCAGTACTTC	CASSQEIKTVGYEQYF
TRBJ1-1	TRBV29-1	NA	NA	12	TGCAGCGTTGTGGACAGCAACACTGAAGCTTTCTTT	CSVVDSNTEAFF
TRBJ2-5	TRBV2	NA	NA	15	TGTGCCAGCACTACTGGCGGGGGCCCTCAAGAGACCCAGTACTTC	CASTTGGGPQETQYF
TRBJ1-1	TRBV4-3	TRBD1	NA	15	TGCGCCAGCAGCCCCCGACAGGGAGGGCTCAATGAAGCTTTCTTT	CASSPRQGGLNEAFF
TRBJ2-1	TRBV9	NA	few	15	TGTGCCAGCAGCGTAGGAGGTCTCGCCTACAATGAGCAGTTCTTC	CASSVGGLAYNEQFF
TRBJ1-2	TRBV6-5	NA	many	15	TGTGCCAGCAGTTACTCTCGCGGATTGGGGGGAGGCTACACCTTC	CASSYSRGLGGGYTF
TRBJ2-5	TRBV7-8	TRBD2	many	14	TGTGCCAGCAGCTCGGGACTAGCGAGAGAGACCCAGTACTTC	CASSSGLARETQYF
TRBJ1-1	TRBV5-4	NA	few	15	TGTGCCAGCGGGCTACCAGGGTCGGGGGACACTGAAGCTTTCTTT	CASGLPGSGDTEAFF
TRBJ2-7	TRBV2	NA	few	15	TGTGCCAGCAGCCGGGGGACTGACAACCCCTACGAGCAGTACTTC	CASSRGTDNPYEQYF
TRBJ2-1	TRBV3-1	NA	NA	13	TGTGCCAGCAGCCTCTCGGGCGGCAATGAGCAGTTCTTC	CASSLSGGNEQFF
TRBJ2-1	TRBV7-2	NA	many	15	TGTGCCAGCAGCTTAGTGGGCATGACTATTGGGGAGCAGTTCTTC	CASSLVGMTIGEQFF
TRBJ1-6	TRBV7-9	NA	NA	15	TGTGCCAGCAGCCCCGGGCTCTCGAATAATTCACCCCTCCACTTT	CASSPGLSNNSPLHF
TRBJ2-1	TRBV20-1	TRBD2	NA	13	TGCAGTGCTCTGACTAGCGGGTACAATGAGCAGTTCTTC	CSALTSGYNEQFF
TRBJ1-6	TRBV12-3/TRBV12-4	NA	NA	14	TGTGCCAGCAGTTTTGGAGTCTATAATTCACCCCTCCACTTT	CASSFGVYNSPLHF
TRBJ1-5	TRBV29-1	TRBD1	NA	14	TGCAGCGTCGAGGGACAGGGGGGCGGTCAGCCCCAGCATTTT	CSVEGQGGGQPQHF
TRBJ1-5	TRBV28	NA	few	19	TGTGCCAGCAGTTTTCCCCGGAGAGAGAGAGGGGCGGGTAATCAGCCCCAGCATTTT	CASSFPRRERGAGNQPQHF
TRBJ1-5	TRBV6-2/TRBV6-3	TRBD1	NA	17	TGTGCCAGCAGTTACTCATCACAGGGGGTATCCAATCAGCCCCAGCATTTT	CASSYSSQGVSNQPQHF
TRBJ2-7	TRBV29-1	NA	NA	13	TGCAGCGTTCTGAGGGGGGGTACGTACGAGCAGTACTTC	CSVLRGGTYEQYF
TRBJ1-1	TRBV12-3/TRBV12-4	NA	few	16	TGTGCCAGCAGTTCTCCGGGAGGTGACCTGAACACTGAAGCTTTCTTT	CASSSPGGDLNTEAFF
TRBJ2-5	TRBV7-9	NA	NA	15	TGTGCCAGCAGCTTAGAGACAGTTCCCCAAGAGACCCAGTACTTC	CASSLETVPQETQYF
TRBJ2-3	TRBV6-5	NA	many	13	TGTGCCAGCAGTTACTCTTTGAGGGATACGCAGTATTTT	CASSYSLRDTQYF
TRBJ2-6	TRBV4-2	TRBD2	few	21	TGTGCCAGCAGCCAAGAGGCGGGACTAGCGGGGGGATCTGGAGGGGCCAACGTCCTGACTTTC	CASSQEAGLAGGSGGANVLTF
TRBJ2-2	TRBV11-2	NA	few	14	TGTGCCAGCAGCCCTACCGGGGCCGGACGACAGCTGTTTTTT	CASSPTGAGRQLFF
TRBJ1-5	TRBV2	TRBD1	many	14	TGTGCCAGCAGCGCCGGGACAGAGACGGGGCCCCAGCATTTT	CASSAGTETGPQHF
TRBJ2-2	TRBV5-1	TRBD2	NA	13	TGCGCCAGCAGCTGGGGAGGGACCGGGGAGCTGTTTTTT	CASSWGGTGELFF
TRBJ2-3	TRBV6-5	NA	NA	13	TGTGCCAGCAGTTACTCAGATCTCGATACGCAGTATTTT	CASSYSDLDTQYF